This T cell receptor (beta chain) is from a study of blood T cell repertoires in COVID-19. Study at large: T cells, B-cell-depleted T cells, or PBMCs provided the cDNA or gDNA that served as material.

The assay was immunoSEQ multiplex PCR, and TCRdb's table has in-frame clones only and misses some. This table has thousands of clones, roughly 83% appearing once. The germline CDR1 and CDR2 sequences are SNHLY and FYNNEI. V lost 11 bases, J lost 4 bases, and 15 bases lay in between. CDR3 length: 12 residues. J is TRBJ2-7 and V is TRBV2, with D perhaps TRBD2 (7 bases). The sequence came from a human donor with active COVID-19. The donor label of this sample is uncertain. Sequencing was done on a sample of peripheral blood. As DNA, the CDR3 is TGTGCCCGGGGGGCGGGGGAATACGAGCAGTACTTC. It codes for CARGAGEYEQYF.